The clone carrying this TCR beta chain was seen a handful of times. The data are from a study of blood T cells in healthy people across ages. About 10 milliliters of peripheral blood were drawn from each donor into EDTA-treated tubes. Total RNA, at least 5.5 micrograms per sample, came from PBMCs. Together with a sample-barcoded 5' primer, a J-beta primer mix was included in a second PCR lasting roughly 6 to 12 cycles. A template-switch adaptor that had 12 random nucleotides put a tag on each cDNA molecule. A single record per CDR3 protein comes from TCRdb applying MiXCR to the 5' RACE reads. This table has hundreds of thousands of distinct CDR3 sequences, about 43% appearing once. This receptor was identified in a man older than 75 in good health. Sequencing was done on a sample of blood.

In nucleotides, the CDR3 is TGTGCCAGCAGCTTAGGAGGAGAGAGCAATCAGCCCCAGCATTTT. This translates into CASSLGGESNQPQHF. The V and J genes are TRBV7-6 and TRBJ1-5; D not resolved. With 1 base removed from V and 1 base from J, the gap between germline ends came to 8 bases. In germline, CDR1 is SGHVS, CDR2 FNYEAQ. This CDR3 comprises 15 residues.